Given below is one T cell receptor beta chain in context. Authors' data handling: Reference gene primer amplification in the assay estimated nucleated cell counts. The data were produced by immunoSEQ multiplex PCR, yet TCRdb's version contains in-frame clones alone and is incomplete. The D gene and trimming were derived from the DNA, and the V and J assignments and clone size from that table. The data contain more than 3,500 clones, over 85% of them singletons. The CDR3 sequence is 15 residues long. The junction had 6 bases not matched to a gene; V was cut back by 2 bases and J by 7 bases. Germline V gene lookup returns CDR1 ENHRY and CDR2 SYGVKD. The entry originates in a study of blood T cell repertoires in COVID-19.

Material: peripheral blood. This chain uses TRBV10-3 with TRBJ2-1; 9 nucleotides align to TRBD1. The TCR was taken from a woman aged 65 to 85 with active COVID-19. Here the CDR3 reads CAISERGQGTNEQFF. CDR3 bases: TGTGCCATCAGTGAGCGGGGACAGGGTACTAATGAGCAGTTCTTC.